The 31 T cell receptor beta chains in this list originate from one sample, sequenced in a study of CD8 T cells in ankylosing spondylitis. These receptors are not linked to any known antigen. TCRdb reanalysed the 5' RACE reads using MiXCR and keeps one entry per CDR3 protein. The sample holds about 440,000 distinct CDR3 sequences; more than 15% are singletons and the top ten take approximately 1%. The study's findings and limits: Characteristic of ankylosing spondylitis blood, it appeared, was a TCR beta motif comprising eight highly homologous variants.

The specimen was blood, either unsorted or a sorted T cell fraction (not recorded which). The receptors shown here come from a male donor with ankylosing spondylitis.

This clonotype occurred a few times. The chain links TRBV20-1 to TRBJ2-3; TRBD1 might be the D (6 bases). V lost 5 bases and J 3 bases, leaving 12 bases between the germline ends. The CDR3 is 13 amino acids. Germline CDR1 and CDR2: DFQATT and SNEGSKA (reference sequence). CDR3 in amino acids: CSALRTDTDTQYF. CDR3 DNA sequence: TGCAGTGCTCTAAGGACAGATACAGATACGCAGTATTTT.

The CDR3 protein is CASSLVFRTQGSGEKLFF. The DNA for the CDR3 is TGTGCCAGCAGCTTGGTTTTCAGGACTCAGGGGAGCGGTGAAAAACTGTTTTTT. V and J are TRBV5-5 and TRBJ1-4, with D perhaps TRBD1 (6 bases). CDR1 is SGHKS and CDR2 is YYEKEE in the germline V gene (reference sequence). V lost 0 bases and J 7 bases, leaving 22 bases between the germline ends. CDR3 size: 18 residues.

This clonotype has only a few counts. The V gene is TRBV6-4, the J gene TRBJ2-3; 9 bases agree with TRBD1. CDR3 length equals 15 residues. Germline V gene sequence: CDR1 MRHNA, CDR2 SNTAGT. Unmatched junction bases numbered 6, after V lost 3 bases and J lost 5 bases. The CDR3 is CASSEGQGRIDTQYF. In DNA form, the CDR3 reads TGTGCCAGCAGTGAAGGACAGGGGAGGATAGATACGCAGTATTTT.

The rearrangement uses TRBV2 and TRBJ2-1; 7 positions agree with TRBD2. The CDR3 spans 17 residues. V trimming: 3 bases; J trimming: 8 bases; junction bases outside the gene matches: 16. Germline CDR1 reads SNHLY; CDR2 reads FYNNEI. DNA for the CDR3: TGTGCCAGCAGTGAGGGCTTCCTAGCGGCCCTTGGGGATGAGCAGTTCTTC. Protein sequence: CASSEGFLAALGDEQFF.

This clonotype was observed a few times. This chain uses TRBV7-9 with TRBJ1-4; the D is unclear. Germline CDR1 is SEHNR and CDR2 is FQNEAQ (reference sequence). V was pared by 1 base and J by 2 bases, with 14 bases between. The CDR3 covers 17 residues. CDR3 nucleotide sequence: TGTGCCAGCAGCTTAGGAGGGTCGGGGTCGACTAATGAAAAACTGTTTTTT. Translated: CASSLGGSGSTNEKLFF. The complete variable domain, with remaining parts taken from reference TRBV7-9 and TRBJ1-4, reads DTGVSQNPRHKITKRGQNVTFRCDPISEHNRLYWYRQTLGQGPEFLTYFQNEAQLEKSRLLSDRFSAERPKGSFSTLEIQRTEQGDSAMYLCASSLGGSGSTNEKLFFGSGTQLSVL.

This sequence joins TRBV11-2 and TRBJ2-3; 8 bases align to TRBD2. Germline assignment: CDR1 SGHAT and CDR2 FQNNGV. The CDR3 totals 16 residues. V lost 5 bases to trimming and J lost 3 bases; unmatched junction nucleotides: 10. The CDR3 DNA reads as TGTGCCAGCAGCCGGGCCAGGGCGGGGGGAACAGATACGCAGTATTTT. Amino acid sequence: CASSRARAGGTDTQYF.

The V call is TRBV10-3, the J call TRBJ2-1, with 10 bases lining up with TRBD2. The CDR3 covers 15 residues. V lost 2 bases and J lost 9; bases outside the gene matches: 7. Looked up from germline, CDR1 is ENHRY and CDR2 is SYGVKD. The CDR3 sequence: CAISENGLAVGEQFF. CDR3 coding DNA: TGTGCCATCAGTGAGAATGGACTAGCGGTCGGTGAGCAGTTCTTC.

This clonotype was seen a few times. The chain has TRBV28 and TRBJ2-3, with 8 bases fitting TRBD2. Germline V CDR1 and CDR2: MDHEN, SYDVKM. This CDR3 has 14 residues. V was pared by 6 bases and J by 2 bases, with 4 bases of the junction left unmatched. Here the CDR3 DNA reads TGTGCCAGCAGGTTAGCGGGGACCACAGATACGCAGTATTTT. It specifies CASRLAGTTDTQYF. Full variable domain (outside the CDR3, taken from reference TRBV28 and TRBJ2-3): DVKVTQSSRYLVKRTGEKVFLECVQDMDHENMFWYRQDPGLGLRLIYFSYDVKMKEKGDIPEGYSVSREKKERFSLILESASTNQTSMYLCASRLAGTTDTQYFGPGTRLTVL.

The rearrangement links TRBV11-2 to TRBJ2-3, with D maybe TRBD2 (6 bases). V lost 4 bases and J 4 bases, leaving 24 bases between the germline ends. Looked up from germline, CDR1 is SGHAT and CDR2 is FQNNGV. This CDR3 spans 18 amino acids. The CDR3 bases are TGTGCCAGCAGCTGGCGGGGTGGGAGCCACAGTGTCCCAGATACGCAGTATTTT. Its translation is CASSWRGGSHSVPDTQYF.

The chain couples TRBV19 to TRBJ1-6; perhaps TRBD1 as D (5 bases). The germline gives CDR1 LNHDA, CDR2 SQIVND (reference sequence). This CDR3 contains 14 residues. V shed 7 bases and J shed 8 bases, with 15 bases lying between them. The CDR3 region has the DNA TGTGCCAGTATGGGTGACAGACCATATTCACCCCTCCACTTT. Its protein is CASMGDRPYSPLHF.

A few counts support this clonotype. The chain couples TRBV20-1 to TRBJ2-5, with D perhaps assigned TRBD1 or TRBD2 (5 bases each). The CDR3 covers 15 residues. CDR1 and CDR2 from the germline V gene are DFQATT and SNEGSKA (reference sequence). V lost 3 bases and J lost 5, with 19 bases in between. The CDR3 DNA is TGCAGTGCTAGTTTTCAAGAAGGGTGGGGGGAGACCCAGTACTTC. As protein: CSASFQEGWGETQYF.

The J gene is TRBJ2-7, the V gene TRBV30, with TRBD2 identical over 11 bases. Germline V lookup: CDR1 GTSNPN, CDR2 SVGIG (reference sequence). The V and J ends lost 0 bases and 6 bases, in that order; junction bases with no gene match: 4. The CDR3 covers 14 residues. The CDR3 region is CAWSVRLAGLEQYF. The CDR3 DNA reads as TGTGCCTGGAGTGTTCGACTAGCGGGACTCGAGCAGTACTTC.

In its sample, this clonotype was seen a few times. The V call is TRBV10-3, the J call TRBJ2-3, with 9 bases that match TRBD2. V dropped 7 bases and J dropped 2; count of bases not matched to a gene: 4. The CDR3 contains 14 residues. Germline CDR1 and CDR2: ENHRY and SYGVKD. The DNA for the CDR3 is TGTGCCATCACCAGGACTAGCGTCACAGATACGCAGTATTTT. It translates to CAITRTSVTDTQYF.

This CDR3 reads CASSRTGAGNNEQFF. The CDR3 DNA reads as TGTGCCAGCAGCCGAACCGGTGCGGGGAACAATGAGCAGTTCTTC. The chain employs TRBV6-1 and TRBJ2-1, with D perhaps matching TRBD2 (6 bases). Germline CDR1 MNHNS, CDR2 SASEGT. Trimming shortened V by 6 bases and J by 5 bases, and 17 bases separated the two germline ends. The CDR3 runs 15 residues.

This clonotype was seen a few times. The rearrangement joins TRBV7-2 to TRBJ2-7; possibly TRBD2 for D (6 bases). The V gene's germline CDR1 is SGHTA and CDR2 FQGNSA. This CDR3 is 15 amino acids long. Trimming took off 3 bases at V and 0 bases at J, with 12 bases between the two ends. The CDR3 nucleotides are TGTGCCAGCAGCTTTAGATCGGGGGTCTCCTACGAGCAGTACTTC. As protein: CASSFRSGVSYEQYF.

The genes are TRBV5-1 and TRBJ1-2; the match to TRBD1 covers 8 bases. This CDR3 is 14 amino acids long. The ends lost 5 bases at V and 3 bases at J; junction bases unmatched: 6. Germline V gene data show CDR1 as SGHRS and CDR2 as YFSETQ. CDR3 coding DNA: TGCGCCAGCAGTCTGACAGGGGTCTACTATGGCTACACCTTC. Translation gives CASSLTGVYYGYTF.

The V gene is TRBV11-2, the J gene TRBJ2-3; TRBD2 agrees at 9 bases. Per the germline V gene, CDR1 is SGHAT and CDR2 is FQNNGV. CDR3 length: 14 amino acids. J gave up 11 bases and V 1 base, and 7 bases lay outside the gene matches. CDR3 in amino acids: CASSLAESGRMQYF. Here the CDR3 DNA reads TGTGCCAGCAGCTTAGCAGAAAGCGGGAGGATGCAGTATTTT.

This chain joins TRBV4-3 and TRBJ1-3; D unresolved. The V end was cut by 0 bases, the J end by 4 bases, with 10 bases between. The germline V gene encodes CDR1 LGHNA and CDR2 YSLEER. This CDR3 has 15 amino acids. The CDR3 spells CASSQDAGSGNTIYF. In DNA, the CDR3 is TGCGCCAGCAGCCAAGATGCCGGGTCAGGAAACACCATATATTTT.

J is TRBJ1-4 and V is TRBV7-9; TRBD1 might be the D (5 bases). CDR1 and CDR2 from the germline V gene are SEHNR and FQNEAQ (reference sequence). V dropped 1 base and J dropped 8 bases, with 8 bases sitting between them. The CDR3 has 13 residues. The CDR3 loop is CASSLGGPEKLFF. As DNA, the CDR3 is TGTGCCAGCAGCTTAGGGGGACCCGAAAAACTGTTTTTT.

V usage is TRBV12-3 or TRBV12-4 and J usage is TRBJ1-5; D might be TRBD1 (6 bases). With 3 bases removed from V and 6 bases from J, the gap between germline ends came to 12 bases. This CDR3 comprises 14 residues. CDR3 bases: TGTGCCAGCAGTTTCAGCAGGGGTGGTCAGCCCCAGCATTTT. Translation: CASSFSRGGQPQHF.

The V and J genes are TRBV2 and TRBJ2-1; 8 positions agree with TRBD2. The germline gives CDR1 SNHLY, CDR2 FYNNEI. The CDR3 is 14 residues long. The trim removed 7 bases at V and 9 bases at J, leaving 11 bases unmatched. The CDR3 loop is CASTPGLGLGEQFF. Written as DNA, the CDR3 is TGTGCCAGCACCCCGGGACTAGGATTGGGTGAGCAGTTCTTC.

CDR3 sequence (DNA): TGTGCCAGTCACTCCTCTGGGACATCGGCTACCCACGAGCAGTACTTC. Protein: CASHSSGTSATHEQYF. The chain has TRBV19 and TRBJ2-7; D perhaps matches TRBD1 (6 bases). V dropped 8 bases and J dropped 5 bases, with 25 bases sitting between them. The length of the CDR3 is 16 residues. CDR1 and CDR2 (germline): LNHDA, SQIVND (reference sequence).

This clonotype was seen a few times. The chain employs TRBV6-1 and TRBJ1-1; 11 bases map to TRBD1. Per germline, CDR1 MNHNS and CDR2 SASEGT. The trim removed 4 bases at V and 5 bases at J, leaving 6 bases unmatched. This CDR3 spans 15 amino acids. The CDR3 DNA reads TGTGCCAGCAGTGCCCTCGGGACAGGGGGAACTGAAGCTTTCTTT. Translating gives CASSALGTGGTEAFF.

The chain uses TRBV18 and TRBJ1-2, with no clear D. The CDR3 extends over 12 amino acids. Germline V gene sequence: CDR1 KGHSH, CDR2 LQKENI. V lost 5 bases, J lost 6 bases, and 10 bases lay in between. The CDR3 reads CASSKQPDGYTF. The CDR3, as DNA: TGTGCCAGCTCAAAACAGCCCGATGGCTACACCTTC.

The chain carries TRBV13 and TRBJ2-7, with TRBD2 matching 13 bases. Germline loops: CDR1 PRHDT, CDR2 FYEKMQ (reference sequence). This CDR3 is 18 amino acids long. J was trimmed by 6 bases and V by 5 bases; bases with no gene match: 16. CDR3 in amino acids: CASSVSGTSGVWGSEQYF. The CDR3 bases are TGTGCCAGCAGCGTCAGCGGGACTAGCGGGGTTTGGGGCTCCGAGCAGTACTTC.

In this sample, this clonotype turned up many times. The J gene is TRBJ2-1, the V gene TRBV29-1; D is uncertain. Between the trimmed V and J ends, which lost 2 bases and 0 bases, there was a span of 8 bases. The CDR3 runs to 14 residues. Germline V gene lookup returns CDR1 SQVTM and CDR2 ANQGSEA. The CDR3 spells CSVELADSYNEQFF. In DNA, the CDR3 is TGCAGCGTTGAATTGGCGGACTCCTACAATGAGCAGTTCTTC.

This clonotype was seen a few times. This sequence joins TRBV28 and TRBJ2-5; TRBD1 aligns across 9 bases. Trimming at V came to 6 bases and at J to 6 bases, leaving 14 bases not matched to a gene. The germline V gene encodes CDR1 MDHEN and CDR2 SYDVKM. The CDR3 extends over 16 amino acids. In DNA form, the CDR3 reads TGTGCCAGCAGCCATTCGGGGACAGGGATTATGAAGACCCAGTACTTC. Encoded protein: CASSHSGTGIMKTQYF.

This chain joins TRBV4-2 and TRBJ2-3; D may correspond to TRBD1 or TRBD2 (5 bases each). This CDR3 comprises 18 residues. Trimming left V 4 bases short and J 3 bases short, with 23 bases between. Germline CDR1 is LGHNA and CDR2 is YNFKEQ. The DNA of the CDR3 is TGTGCCAGCAGCCGGGGGACGACTTCTGGGGGTAGTACAGATACGCAGTATTTT. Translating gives CASSRGTTSGGSTDTQYF.

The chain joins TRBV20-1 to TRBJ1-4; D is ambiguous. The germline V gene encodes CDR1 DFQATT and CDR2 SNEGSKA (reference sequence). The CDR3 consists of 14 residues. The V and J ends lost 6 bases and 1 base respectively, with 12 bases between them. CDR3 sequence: CSAQLRGTNEKLFF. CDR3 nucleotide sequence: TGCAGTGCCCAATTAAGAGGAACTAATGAAAAACTGTTTTTT.

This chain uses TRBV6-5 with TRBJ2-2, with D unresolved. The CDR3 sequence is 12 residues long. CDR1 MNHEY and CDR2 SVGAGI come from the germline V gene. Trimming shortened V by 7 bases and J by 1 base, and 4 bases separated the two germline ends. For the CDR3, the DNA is TGTGCCAGCACAGGGAACACCGGGGAGCTGTTTTTT. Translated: CASTGNTGELFF.

CDR3 region: CASTARGREQYF. In DNA form, the CDR3 reads TGTGCCAGCACGGCTCGCGGGAGGGAGCAGTACTTC. This chain uses TRBV28 with TRBJ2-7; 8 bases match TRBD2. CDR1 MDHEN and CDR2 SYDVKM come from the germline V gene. The CDR3 extends over 12 amino acids. V lost 7 bases and J lost 7; bases outside the gene matches: 6.